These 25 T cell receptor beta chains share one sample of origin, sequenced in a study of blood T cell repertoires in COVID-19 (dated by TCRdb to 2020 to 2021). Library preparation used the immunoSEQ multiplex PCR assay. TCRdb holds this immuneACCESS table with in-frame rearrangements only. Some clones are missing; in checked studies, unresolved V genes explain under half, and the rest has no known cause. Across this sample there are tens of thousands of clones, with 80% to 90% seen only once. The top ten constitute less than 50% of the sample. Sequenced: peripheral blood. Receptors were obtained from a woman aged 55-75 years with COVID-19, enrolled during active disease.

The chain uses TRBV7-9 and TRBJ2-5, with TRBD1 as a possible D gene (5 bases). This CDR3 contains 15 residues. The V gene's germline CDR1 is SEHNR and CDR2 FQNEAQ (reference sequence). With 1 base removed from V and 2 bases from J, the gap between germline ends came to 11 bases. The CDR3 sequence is CASSLVDSEQETQYF. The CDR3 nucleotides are TGTGCCAGCAGCTTAGTAGACAGTGAGCAAGAGACCCAGTACTTC.

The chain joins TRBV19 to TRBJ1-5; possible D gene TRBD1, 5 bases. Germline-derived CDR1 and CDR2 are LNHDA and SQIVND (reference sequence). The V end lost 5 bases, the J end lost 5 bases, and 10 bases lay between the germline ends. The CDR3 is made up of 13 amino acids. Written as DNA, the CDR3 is TGTGCCAGTAGTTCGGGGGGGGATCAGCCCCAGCATTTT. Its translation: CASSSGGDQPQHF.

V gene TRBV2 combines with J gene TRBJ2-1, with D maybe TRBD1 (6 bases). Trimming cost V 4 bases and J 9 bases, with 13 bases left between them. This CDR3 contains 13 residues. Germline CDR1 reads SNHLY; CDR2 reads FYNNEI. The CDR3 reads CASSGQVRTEQFF. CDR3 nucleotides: TGTGCCAGCAGTGGACAGGTTCGGACTGAGCAGTTCTTC. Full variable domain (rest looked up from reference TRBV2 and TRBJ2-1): EPEVTQTPSHQVTQMGQEVILRCVPISNHLYFYWYRQILGQKVEFLVSFYNNEISEKSEIFDDQFSVERPDGSNFTLKIRSTKLEDSAMYFCASSGQVRTEQFFGPGTRLTVL.

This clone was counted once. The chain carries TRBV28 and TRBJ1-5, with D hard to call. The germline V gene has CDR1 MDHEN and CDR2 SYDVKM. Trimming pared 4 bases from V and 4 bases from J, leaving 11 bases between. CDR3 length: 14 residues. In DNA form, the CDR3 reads TGTGCCAGCAGTTCGCCGGGTCGGAATCAGCCCCAGCATTTT. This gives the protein CASSSPGRNQPQHF.

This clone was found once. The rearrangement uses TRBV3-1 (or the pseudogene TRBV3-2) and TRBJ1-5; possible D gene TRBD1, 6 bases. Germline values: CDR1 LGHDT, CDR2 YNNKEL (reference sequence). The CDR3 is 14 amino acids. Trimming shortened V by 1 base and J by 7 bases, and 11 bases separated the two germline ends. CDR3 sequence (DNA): TGTGCCAGCAGCCAAGTCGAGACAGGCCAGCCCCAGCATTTT. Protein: CASSQVETGQPQHF.

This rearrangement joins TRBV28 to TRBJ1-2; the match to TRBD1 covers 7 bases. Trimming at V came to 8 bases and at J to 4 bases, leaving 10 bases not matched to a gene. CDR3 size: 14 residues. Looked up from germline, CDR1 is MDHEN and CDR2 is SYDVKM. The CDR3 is CASAPGQRAYGYTF. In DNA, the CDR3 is TGTGCCAGCGCTCCGGGACAGAGGGCCTATGGCTACACCTTC.

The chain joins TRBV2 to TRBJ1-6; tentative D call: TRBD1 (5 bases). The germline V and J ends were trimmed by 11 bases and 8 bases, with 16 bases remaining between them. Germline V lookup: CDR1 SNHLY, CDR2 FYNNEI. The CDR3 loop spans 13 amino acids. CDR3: CAGQMGGDSPLHF. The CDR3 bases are TGTGCCGGGCAGATGGGGGGGGATTCACCCCTCCACTTT.

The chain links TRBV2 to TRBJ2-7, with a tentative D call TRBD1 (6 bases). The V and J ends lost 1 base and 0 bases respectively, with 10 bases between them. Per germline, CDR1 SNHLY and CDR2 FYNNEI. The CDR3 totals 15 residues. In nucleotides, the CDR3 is TGTGCCAGCAGTGAAGGGGCAGGGGACTCCTACGAGCAGTACTTC. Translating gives CASSEGAGDSYEQYF.

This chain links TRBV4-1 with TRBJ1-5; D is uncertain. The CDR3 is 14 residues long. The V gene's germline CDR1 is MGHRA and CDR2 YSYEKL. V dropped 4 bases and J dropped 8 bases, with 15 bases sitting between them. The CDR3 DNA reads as TGCGCCAGCAGCCCCTACCTCTCCTTTGAGCCCCAGCATTTT. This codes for CASSPYLSFEPQHF.

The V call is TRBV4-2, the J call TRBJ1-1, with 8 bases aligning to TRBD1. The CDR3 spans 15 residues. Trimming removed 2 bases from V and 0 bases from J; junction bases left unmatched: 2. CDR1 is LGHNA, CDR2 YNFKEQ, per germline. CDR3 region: CASSQRTGMNTEAFF. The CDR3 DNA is TGTGCCAGCAGCCAACGGACAGGGATGAACACTGAAGCTTTCTTT.

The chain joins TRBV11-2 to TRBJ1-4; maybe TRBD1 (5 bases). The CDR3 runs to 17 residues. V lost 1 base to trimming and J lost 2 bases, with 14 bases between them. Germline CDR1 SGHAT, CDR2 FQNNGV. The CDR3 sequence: CASSLAGVRGTNEKLFF. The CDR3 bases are TGTGCCAGCAGCTTAGCGGGGGTGAGAGGGACTAATGAAAAACTGTTTTTT.

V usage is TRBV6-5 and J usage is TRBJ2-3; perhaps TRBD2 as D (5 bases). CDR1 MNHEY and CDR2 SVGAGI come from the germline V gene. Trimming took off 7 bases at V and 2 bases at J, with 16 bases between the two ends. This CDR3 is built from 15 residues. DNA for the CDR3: TGTGCCAGCACCCCCGGGATGCAGGACACAGATACGCAGTATTTT. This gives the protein CASTPGMQDTDTQYF.

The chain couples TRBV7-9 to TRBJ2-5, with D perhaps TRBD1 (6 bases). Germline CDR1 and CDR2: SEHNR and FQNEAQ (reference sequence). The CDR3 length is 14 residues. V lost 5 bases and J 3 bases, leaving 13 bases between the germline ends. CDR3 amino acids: CASSKRGFEETQYF. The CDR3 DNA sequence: TGTGCCAGCAGCAAGAGGGGGTTCGAAGAGACCCAGTACTTC.

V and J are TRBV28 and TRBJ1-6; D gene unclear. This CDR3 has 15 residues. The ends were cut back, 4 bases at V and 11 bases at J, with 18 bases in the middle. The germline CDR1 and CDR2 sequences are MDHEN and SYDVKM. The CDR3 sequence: CASSWALGPQAPLHF. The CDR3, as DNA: TGTGCCAGCAGTTGGGCGTTGGGCCCCCAGGCACCCCTCCACTTT. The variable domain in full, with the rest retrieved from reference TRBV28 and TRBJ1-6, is DVKVTQSSRYLVKRTGEKVFLECVQDMDHENMFWYRQDPGLGLRLIYFSYDVKMKEKGDIPEGYSVSREKKERFSLILESASTNQTSMYLCASSWALGPQAPLHFGNGTRLTVT.

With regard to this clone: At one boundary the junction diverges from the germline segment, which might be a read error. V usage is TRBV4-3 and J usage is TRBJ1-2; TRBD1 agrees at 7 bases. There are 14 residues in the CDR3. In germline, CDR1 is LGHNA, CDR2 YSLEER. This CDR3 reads CASSQDTGDALANF. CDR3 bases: TGCGCCAGCAGCCAGGATACAGGGGACGCACTGGCCAACTTC.

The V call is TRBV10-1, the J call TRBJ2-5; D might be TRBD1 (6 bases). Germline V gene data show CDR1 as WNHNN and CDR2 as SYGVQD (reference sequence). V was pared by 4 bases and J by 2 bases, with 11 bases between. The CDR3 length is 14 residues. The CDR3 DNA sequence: TGCGCCAGCAGTGCTGGACAGACACAAGAGACCCAGTACTTC. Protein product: CASSAGQTQETQYF.

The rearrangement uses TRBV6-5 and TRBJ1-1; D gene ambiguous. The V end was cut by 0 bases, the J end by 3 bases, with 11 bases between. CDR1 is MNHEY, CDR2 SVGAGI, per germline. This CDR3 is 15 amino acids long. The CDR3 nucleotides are TGTGCCAGCAGTTACTCGATCCTACCGCACACTGAAGCTTTCTTT. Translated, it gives CASSYSILPHTEAFF.

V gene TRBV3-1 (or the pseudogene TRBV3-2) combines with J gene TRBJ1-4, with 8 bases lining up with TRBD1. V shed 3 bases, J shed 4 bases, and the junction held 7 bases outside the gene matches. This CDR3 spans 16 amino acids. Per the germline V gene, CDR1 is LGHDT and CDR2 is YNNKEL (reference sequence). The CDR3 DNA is TGTGCCAGCAGCCAGATGGGAGGACAGGGTAATGAAAAACTGTTTTTT. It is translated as CASSQMGGQGNEKLFF.

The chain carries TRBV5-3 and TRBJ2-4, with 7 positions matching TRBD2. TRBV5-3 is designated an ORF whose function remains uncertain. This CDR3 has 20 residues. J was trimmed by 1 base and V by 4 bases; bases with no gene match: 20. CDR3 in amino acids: CARSLRGGSFLFEAKNIQYF. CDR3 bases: TGTGCCAGAAGCCTTCGGGGCGGGAGCTTTCTTTTTGAGGCCAAAAACATTCAGTACTTC.

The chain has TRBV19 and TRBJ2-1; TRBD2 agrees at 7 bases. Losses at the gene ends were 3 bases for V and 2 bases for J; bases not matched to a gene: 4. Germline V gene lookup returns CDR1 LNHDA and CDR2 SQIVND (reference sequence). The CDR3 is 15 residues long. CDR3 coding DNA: TGTGCCAGTAGTATTGGACTAGGGGCCTACAATGAGCAGTTCTTC. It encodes CASSIGLGAYNEQFF.

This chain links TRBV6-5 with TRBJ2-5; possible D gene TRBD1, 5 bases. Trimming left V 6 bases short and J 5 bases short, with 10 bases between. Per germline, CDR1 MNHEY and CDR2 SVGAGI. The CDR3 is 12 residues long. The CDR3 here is CASSRPGETQYF. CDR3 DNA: TGTGCCAGCAGCCGTCCAGGGGAGACCCAGTACTTC.

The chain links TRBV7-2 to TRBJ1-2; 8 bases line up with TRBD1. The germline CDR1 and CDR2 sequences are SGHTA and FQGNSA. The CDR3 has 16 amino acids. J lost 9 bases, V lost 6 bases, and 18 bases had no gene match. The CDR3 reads CASSSPPWQGAWSYTF. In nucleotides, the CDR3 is TGTGCCAGCAGTTCCCCACCGTGGCAGGGGGCATGGAGCTACACCTTC.

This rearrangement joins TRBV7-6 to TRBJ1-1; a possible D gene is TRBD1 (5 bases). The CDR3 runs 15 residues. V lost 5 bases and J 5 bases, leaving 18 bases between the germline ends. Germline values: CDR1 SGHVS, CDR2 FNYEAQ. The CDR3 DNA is TGTGCCAGCAGCCAGGGAAGGGTTCCAGGGACTGAAGCTTTCTTT. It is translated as CASSQGRVPGTEAFF.

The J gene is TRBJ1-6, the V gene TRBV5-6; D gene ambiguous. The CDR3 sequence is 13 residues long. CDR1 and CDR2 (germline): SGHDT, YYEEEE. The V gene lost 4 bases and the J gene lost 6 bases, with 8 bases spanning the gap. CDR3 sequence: CASSREVNSPLHF. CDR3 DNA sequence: TGTGCCAGCAGCCGGGAGGTTAATTCACCCCTCCACTTT.

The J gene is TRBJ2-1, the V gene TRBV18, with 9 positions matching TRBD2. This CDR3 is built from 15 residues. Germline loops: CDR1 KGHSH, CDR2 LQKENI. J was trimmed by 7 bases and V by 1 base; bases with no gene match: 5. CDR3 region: CASSPLAGEANEQFF. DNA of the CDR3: TGTGCCAGCTCACCACTAGCGGGAGAAGCTAATGAGCAGTTCTTC. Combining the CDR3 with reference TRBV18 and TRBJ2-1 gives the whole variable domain NAGVMQNPRHLVRRRGQEARLRCSPMKGHSHVYWYRQLPEEGLKFMVYLQKENIIDESGMPKERFSAEFPKEGPSILRIQQVVRGDSAAYFCASSPLAGEANEQFFGPGTRLTVL.